This T cell receptor beta chain was captured in a study of shared clonotypes between healthy human individuals (dated by TCRdb to the early 2020s). Study-level background: A couple of women and a few men aged 18 to 49 years were included in the cohort. For each donor, three plates each were used for CD4 naive and CD4 memory, two plates were used for CD8 naive, and one plate was used for CD8 memory. To estimate repertoire size and how much clonotype sharing occurs between individuals, the study deeply sequenced the blood TCR repertoires of several healthy adults. To increase sequencing depth and limit assay-specific biases, different laboratories used diverse techniques to prepare libraries and sequence TCR repertoires. Leukapheresis yielded between about 0.85 and 10 billion PBMCs per donor.

The investigation overall reported the following: Rarefaction of sorted-subset datasets indicated incomplete sequencing despite the large sequencing depth. Naive subsets generally had larger estimated clonotype richness than memory subsets. Sampling was restricted to blood, and TCR repertoires in tissues likely differ from the TCR repertoires found in blood. When a handful of donors were compared, the shared fraction of clonotypes was about 5.5% for naive CD4, 3.5% for naive CD8, roughly 2.5% for memory CD4, and 0.4% for memory CD8. The small number of donors limited the genetic and exposure-history diversity represented. Compared with non-shared clonotypes, the clonotypes found in all four sorted-subset donors had higher generation probabilities. Pairwise subsampling led to the expectation that sequencing depth would affect the degree of clonotype sharing among donors.

Trimming takes 1 base from V and 1 base from J, and the germline ends sit 11 bases apart. CDR1 SGHTA and CDR2 FQGNSA were looked up in the germline V gene. From its cysteine to its phenylalanine, the CDR3 spans 16 amino acids. Only the CDR3 part of the read is kept: 48 bases, read in frame from the first base. As for this clone: Its antigen remains undetermined. Qualities for individual bases were not recorded, and no much larger clone is one base off.

CD8 naive samples were obtained by positive selection for CCR7 among CD45RO-negative cells, yielding a CD45RA+CCR7+ population from which TemRA cells were excluded. The donors were healthy, HIV-negative adults with no recently reported acute infections or vaccinations. Every donor was a Caucasian adult residing in Nashville, Tennessee, USA. After blood collection by leukapheresis, PBMCs were isolated using Ficoll-Histopaque density gradient centrifugation and then cryopreserved in the vapor phase of liquid nitrogen. Analytical flow cytometry was used to check the purity and quantity of each magnetically sorted T cell population. Genomic DNA was isolated from each sorted fraction and quantified by UV absorbance on a Nanodrop 2000c. Using the deep immunoSEQ assay, multiplex PCR amplified TCR CDR3 regions from genomic DNA. For each cell subset, the extracted genomic DNA was distributed evenly across all wells of several immunoSEQ 96-well plates, and each plate served as one replicate. Each replicate PCR for sorted subsets received about 180 ng genomic DNA, equal to roughly 29,000 T cell genomes. The purified libraries were quantified using a Qubit 3.0 fluorometer, sized with a Bioanalyzer 2100, and then quantified again using the KAPA Library Quantification kit. Each immunoSEQ 96-well plate was sequenced on its own single-read 150-cycle Illumina NextSeq 550 flow cell. The original methods were these. Because only junctional sequences without quality scores were contained in the immunoSEQ output, filtering matching that applied to full-length reads could not be performed. To assign V/J genes and CDR3, sequences were annotated against IMGT germline references using PyIR, a Python wrapper for IgBLAST v1.9. Reads were removed for weak V/J assignments (E-value above 1e-6), missing CDR3, stop codons, out-of-frame junctions, or ambiguous translated residues. A V3J clonotype was defined by an identical inferred V gene, J gene, and CDR3 amino acid sequence. To compute the percentage overlap between repertoires, the number of shared unique clonotypes was divided by the size of the smaller repertoire. RTK rarefaction, the Chao1 estimator, and Recon v2.1 estimates of unobserved clonotypes were used to assess repertoire richness. Generation probabilities for all TCRbeta clonotypes obtained by the gDNA method from several donors were computed using OLGA. The immuneACCESS repertoire file appears here via TCRdb, limited to in-frame rearrangements. These files lack a portion of the clones; in checked studies, under half of the deficit traces to unresolved V genes, and the cause of the others is not known. V and J calls and clone size come straight from that table; D and trimming were deduced from the DNA. Across this sample there are roughly 2,000,000 clones, with 93% seen only once. The leading ten clones occupy approximately 1.6% of the sample.

Recombination connected TRBV7-2 to TRBJ1-5; the D gene is possibly TRBD1, with 5 bases matching. The material sequenced was naive CD8+ T cells from PBMCs. The label giving this sample's cell subset or site can be read as: CD45RA+CCR7+. The sequence derives from a man aged 18 to 35 in good health. Some clones in this sample may be carry-over from other donors' samples. The DNA is TGTGCCAGCAGCTTAGAAGCCCAGGGAAGCAATCAGCCCCAGCATTTT. Its coded protein is CASSLEAQGSNQPQHF.